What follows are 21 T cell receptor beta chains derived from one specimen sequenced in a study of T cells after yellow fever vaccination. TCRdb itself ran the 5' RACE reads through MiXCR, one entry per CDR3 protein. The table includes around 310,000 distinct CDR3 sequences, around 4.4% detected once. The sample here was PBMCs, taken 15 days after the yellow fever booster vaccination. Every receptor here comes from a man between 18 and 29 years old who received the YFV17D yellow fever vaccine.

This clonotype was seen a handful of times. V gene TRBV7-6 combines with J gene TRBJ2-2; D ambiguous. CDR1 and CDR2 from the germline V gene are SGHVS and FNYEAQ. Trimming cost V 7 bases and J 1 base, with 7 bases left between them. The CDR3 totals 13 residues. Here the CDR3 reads CASTRQNTGELFF. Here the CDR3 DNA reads TGTGCCAGCACCAGACAGAACACCGGGGAGCTGTTTTTT.

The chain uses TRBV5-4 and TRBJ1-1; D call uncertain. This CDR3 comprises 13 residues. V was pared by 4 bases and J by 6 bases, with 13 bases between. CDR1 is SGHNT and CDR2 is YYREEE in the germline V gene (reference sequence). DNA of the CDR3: TGTGCCAGCAGCCTCTCCGACGGGTCTGAAGCTTTCTTT. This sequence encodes CASSLSDGSEAFF.

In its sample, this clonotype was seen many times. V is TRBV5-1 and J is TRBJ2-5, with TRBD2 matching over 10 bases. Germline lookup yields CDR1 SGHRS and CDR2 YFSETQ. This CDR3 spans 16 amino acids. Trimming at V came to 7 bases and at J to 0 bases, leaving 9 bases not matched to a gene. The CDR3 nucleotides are TGCGCCAGCGCTTTCGGACTAGCGGCTTACCAAGAGACCCAGTACTTC. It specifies CASAFGLAAYQETQYF.

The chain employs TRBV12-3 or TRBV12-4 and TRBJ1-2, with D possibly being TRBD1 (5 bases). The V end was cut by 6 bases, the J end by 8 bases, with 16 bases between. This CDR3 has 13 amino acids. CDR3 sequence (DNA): TGTGCCAGCAGCCCGGGGGGGTTTGGCGGCTACACCTTC. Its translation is CASSPGGFGGYTF.

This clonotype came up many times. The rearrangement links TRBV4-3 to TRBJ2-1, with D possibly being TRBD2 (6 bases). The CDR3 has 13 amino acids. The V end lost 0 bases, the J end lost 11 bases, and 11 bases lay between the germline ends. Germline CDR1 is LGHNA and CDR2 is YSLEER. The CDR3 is CASSQERERQQFF. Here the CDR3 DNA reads TGCGCCAGCAGCCAAGAACGGGAGAGGCAGCAGTTCTTC.

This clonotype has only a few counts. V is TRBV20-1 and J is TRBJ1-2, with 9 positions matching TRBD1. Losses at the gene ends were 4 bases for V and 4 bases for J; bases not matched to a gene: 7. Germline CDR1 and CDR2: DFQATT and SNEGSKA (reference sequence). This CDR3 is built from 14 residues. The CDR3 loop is CSAKGQGELYGYTF. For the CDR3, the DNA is TGCAGTGCTAAGGGACAGGGCGAACTCTATGGCTACACCTTC.

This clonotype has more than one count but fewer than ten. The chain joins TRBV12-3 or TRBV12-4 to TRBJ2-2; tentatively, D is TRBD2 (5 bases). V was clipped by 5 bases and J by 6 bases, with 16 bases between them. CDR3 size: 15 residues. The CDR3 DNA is TGTGCCAGCAGTGCGCGGGTGGGGTTGGCCGGGGAGCTGTTTTTT. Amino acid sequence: CASSARVGLAGELFF.

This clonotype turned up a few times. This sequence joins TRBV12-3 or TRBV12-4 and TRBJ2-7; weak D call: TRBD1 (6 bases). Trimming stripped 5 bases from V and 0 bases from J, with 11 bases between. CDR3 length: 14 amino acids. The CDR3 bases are TGTGCCAGCAGTAGGACAGAGAGCTCCTACGAGCAGTACGTC. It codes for CASSRTESSYEQYV.

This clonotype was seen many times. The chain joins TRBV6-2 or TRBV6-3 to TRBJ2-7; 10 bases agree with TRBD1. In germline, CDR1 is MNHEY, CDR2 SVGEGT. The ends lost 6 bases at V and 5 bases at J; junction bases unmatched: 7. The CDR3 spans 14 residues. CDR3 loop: CASSRRTGGNEQYV. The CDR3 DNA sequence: TGTGCCAGCAGCCGACGGACAGGGGGAAACGAGCAGTACGTC.

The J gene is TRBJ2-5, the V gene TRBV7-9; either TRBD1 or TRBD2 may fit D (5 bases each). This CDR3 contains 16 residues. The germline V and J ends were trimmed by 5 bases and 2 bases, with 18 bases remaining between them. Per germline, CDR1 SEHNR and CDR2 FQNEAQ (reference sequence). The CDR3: CASSRPKGTEQETQYF. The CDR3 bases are TGTGCCAGCAGCCGACCAAAAGGGACGGAGCAAGAGACCCAGTACTTC.

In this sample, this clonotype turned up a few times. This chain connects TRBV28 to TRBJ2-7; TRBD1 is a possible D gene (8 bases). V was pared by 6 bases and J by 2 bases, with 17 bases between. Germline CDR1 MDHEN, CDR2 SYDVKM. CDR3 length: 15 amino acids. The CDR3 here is CASRPGQAGAYEQYV. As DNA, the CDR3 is TGTGCCAGCAGACCGGGACAGGCGGGGGCCTACGAGCAGTACGTC.

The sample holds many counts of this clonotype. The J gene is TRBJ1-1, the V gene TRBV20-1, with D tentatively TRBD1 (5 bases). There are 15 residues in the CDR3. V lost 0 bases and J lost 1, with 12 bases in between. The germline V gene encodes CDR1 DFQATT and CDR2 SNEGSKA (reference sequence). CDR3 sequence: CSARDFRQGNTEAFF. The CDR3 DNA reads TGCAGTGCTAGAGATTTCCGGCAGGGGAACACTGAAGCTTTCTTT.

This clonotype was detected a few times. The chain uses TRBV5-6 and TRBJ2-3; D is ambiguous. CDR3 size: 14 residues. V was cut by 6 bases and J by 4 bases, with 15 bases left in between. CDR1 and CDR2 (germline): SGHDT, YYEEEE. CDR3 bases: TGTGCCAGCAAGGACCATTTTTTGGCAGATACGCAGTATTTT. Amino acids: CASKDHFLADTQYF.

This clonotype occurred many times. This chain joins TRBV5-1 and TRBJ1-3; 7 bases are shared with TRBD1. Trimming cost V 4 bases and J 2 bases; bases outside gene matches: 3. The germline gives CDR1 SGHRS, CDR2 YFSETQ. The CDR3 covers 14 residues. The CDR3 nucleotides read TGCGCCAGCAGCCCGGGGACAGCTGGAAACACCATATATTTT. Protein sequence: CASSPGTAGNTIYF.

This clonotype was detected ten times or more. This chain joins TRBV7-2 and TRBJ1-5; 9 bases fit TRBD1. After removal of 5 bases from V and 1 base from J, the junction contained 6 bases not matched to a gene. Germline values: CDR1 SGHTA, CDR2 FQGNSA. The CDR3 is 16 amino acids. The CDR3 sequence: CASSLTGTGSNQPQHF. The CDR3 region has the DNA TGTGCCAGCAGCCTAACCGGGACAGGGAGCAATCAGCCCCAGCATTTT.

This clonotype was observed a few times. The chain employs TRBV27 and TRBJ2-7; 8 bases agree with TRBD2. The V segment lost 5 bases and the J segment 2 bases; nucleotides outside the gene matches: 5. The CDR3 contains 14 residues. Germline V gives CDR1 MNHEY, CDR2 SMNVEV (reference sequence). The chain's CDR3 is CASSRSGAAYEQYF. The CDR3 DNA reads TGTGCCAGCAGTCGTAGCGGGGCCGCCTACGAGCAGTACTTC.

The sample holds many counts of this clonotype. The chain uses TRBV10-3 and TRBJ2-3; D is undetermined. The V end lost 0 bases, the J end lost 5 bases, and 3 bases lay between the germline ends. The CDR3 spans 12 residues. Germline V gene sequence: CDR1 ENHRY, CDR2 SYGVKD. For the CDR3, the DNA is TGTGCCATCAGTGAGTCCGGAGATACGCAGTATTTT. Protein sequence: CAISESGDTQYF.

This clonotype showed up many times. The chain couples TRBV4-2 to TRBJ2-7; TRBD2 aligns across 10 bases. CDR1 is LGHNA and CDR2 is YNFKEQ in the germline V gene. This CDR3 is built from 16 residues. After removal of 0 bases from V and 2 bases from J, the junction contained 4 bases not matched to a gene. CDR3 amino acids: CASSQETAGGPYEQYF. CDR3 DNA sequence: TGTGCCAGCAGCCAAGAGACAGCGGGGGGGCCCTACGAGCAGTACTTC.

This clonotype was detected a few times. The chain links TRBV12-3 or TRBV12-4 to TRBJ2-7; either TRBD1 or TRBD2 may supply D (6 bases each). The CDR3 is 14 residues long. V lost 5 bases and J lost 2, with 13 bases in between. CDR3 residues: CASSRGTRPYEQYV. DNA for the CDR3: TGTGCCAGCAGTAGGGGGACTCGCCCCTACGAGCAGTACGTC.

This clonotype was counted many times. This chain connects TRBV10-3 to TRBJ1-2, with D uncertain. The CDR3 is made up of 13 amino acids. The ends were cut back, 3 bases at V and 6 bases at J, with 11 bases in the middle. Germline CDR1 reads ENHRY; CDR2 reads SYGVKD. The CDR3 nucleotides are TGTGCCATCAGTGATTTGACAAAGGATGGCTACACCTTC. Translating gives CAISDLTKDGYTF.

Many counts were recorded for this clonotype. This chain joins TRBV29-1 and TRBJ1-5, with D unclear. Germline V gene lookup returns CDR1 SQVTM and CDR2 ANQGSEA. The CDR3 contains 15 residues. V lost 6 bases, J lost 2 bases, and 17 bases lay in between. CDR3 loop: CSVADGVLGNQPQHF. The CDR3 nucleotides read TGCAGCGTCGCCGATGGGGTCCTTGGCAATCAGCCCCAGCATTTT.